Shown below are 17 T cell receptor beta chains from a single sample sequenced in a study of tumor-infiltrating lymphocytes in primary liver carcinoma. DNA and RNA were both co-extracted from about 19-30 mg of bulk tissue that had not been sorted. A primer in the constant region served to generate TCR beta cDNA from 500 ng of total RNA. Investigators got TCR beta libraries out of three nested multiplex PCR rounds, done with slightly modified ARM-PCR. Running approximately 10 cycles apiece, the first two PCR rounds relied on TRBV1-TRBV30 forward primers together with a C-beta reverse primer. MiXCR was run by TCRdb on the multiplex PCR reads, yielding one entry per CDR3 protein. The sample has about 190,000 distinct CDR3 sequences; approximately 86% are singletons. Sequencing used tumor tissue from primary liver carcinoma. The receptors derive from a man aged 35 to 55 with primary liver carcinoma and hepatitis B virus infection.

The chain links TRBV7-3 to TRBJ2-2; D not resolved. CDR1 and CDR2 (germline): SGHTA, FQGTGA. CDR3 length equals 12 residues. The ends were cut back, 1 base at V and 6 bases at J, with 3 bases in the middle. The CDR3: CASSLNAGELFF. In DNA, the CDR3 is TGTGCCAGCAGCTTAAACGCCGGGGAGCTGTTTTTT.

The chain combines TRBV12-3 or TRBV12-4 with TRBJ2-1; D remains unclear. This CDR3 spans 11 amino acids. V dropped 7 bases and J dropped 6 bases, with 7 bases sitting between them. CDR3 sequence (DNA): TGTGCCAGCACCCTGGGCAATGAGCAGTTCTTC. Translated: CASTLGNEQFF.

As for this clonotype: Relative to the germline gene, one junction end is altered; a read error may explain this. V is TRBV4-3 and J is TRBJ2-6; D call uncertain. The germline gives CDR1 LGHNA, CDR2 YSLEER. This CDR3 contains 17 residues. This chain's CDR3 is CACSQDGSERGANVLTF. In nucleotides, the CDR3 is TGCGCCTGCAGCCAAGATGGGTCAGAGCGCGGGGCCAACGTCCTGACTTTC.

In regard to this clonotype: Because it lacks the conserved phenylalanine or tryptophan at the end, this CDR3 is likely a read error. The genes are TRBV30 and TRBJ1-6; D unclear. CDR1 and CDR2 (germline): GTSNPN, SVGIG (reference sequence). The CDR3 contains 14 residues. In DNA form, the CDR3 reads TGTGTCTGGAGAGGGCAGTCAAATAATTCACCCCTCCACCTT. Amino acid sequence: CVWRGQSNNSPLHL.

A single count supports this clonotype. The chain combines TRBV29-1 with TRBJ1-1, with 7 positions matching TRBD1. The CDR3 has 13 amino acids. Germline CDR1 and CDR2: SQVTM and ANQGSEA. Trimming took 7 bases from V and 9 from J; bases not matched to a gene: 14. The CDR3 DNA reads TGCAGCGCTCCGGGACAGCTGGTGGTTAAAGCTTTCTTT. Amino acids: CSAPGQLVVKAFF.

This clonotype was recorded only once. Mismatch with germline at one junction end may stem from a read error. The chain joins TRBV11-1 to TRBJ2-1; TRBD2 agrees at 9 bases. This CDR3 is 16 amino acids long. The germline V gene encodes CDR1 SGHAT and CDR2 FQDESV (reference sequence). The CDR3 spells CANSPRGLAGVGEQLF. In nucleotides, the CDR3 is TGTGCCAACAGCCCCCGGGGATTAGCGGGAGTCGGGGAGCAGCTCTTC.

The chain couples TRBV20-1 to TRBJ2-1, with D uncertain. V gave up 3 bases and J gave up 5 bases, with 5 bases separating them. The CDR3 sequence is 11 residues long. CDR1 and CDR2 from the germline V gene are DFQATT and SNEGSKA (reference sequence). CDR3 nucleotide sequence: TGCAGTGCTAGCGGAAACAATGAGCAGTTCTTC. As protein: CSASGNNEQFF.

This chain links TRBV29-1 with TRBJ2-1; no firm D call. The CDR3 loop spans 14 amino acids. Trimming pared 7 bases from V and 11 bases from J, leaving 24 bases between. Germline lookup yields CDR1 SQVTM and CDR2 ANQGSEA. The CDR3 nucleotides read TGCAGCGCCCCGTATCGCGGCCGGGTAGGAAAGCAGTTCTTC. Encoded protein: CSAPYRGRVGKQFF.

The chain links TRBV6-5 to TRBJ1-5, with D possibly TRBD1 on 6 matching bases. CDR3 length: 16 residues. Trimming removed 6 bases at V and 2 bases at J, with 17 bases between. Germline V gene lookup returns CDR1 MNHEY and CDR2 SVGAGI. CDR3 sequence reads: CASSPKRGIGNQPQHF. DNA of the CDR3: TGTGCCAGCAGCCCCAAGAGGGGGATAGGCAATCAGCCCCAGCATTTT.

Turning to this clonotype: The junction does not match germline at one end; this may be a read error. The chain uses TRBV5-1 and TRBJ2-7; 8 nucleotides agree with TRBD1. In germline, CDR1 is SGHRS, CDR2 YFSETQ. CDR3 length: 15 residues. The chain's CDR3 is CASILDAGGFYEQYF. The CDR3 DNA reads as TGCGCCAGCATCTTGGATGCAGGGGGCTTTTACGAGCAGTACTTC.

This clonotype was recorded a few times. CDR3 amino acids: CASSLDPGTGELFF. The CDR3 DNA follows: TGTGCCAGCAGCTTAGATCCGGGAACCGGGGAGCTGTTTTTT. The V gene is TRBV7-2, the J gene TRBJ2-2; D may be TRBD2 (5 bases). This CDR3 has 14 residues. Per germline, CDR1 SGHTA and CDR2 FQGNSA. The ends were cut back, 1 base at V and 5 bases at J, with 8 bases in the middle.

As for this clonotype: An end of the junction does not agree with germline; a read error may underlie this. The chain has TRBV11-2 and TRBJ2-7; 9 positions agree with TRBD1. Germline loops: CDR1 SGHAT, CDR2 FQNNGV. There are 15 residues in the CDR3. CDR3 in DNA: TGTCCCAGCAGCTTACGACGGACAGGGGAAAAAGAGCAGTATTTC. This encodes CPSSLRRTGEKEQYF.

This clonotype is classed as medium-sized. This chain connects TRBV11-3 to TRBJ2-1; 9 bases are shared with TRBD2. The trim removed 5 bases at V and 2 bases at J, leaving 7 bases unmatched. Germline V gene data show CDR1 as SGHNT and CDR2 as YENEEA. The CDR3 runs 16 residues. The CDR3 DNA sequence: TGTGCCAGCAGCCTGATTAGCGGGAGACCCTACAATGAGCAGTTCTTC. Translation: CASSLISGRPYNEQFF.

Concerning this clonotype itself: One junction end disagrees with the germline gene, perhaps due to a read error. The V call is TRBV11-2, the J call TRBJ2-7; D assignment may be TRBD1 or TRBD2 (5 bases each). The germline gives CDR1 SGHAT, CDR2 FQNNGV. The CDR3 has 14 amino acids. The CDR3 region is CGSGSNRNSYEQYF. The CDR3 nucleotides read TGCGGCAGCGGCTCTAACAGGAACTCCTACGAGCAGTACTTC.

The CDR3: CASSVTGAREGHNSYEQYF. DNA of the CDR3: TGTGCCAGCAGCGTCACAGGGGCCCGCGAGGGGCATAACTCCTACGAGCAGTACTTC. This chain connects TRBV5-6 to TRBJ2-7; TRBD1 agrees at 7 bases. The V gene end was trimmed by 4 bases and the J gene end by 0 bases; junction bases not matched to a gene: 19. Germline V gene data show CDR1 as SGHDT and CDR2 as YYEEEE. This CDR3 has 19 residues.

With respect to this clonotype: The junction shows a germline mismatch at one end, possibly a read error. V is TRBV29-1 and J is TRBJ2-1; 15 bases agree with TRBD2. Germline V gene sequence: CDR1 SQVTM, CDR2 ANQGSEA. The CDR3 consists of 15 residues. In nucleotides, the CDR3 is TGTGGCGTTGGACTAGCGGGAGGGTTCTACAATGAGCAGTTTTTC. The encoded protein is CGVGLAGGFYNEQFF.

CDR3 coding DNA: TGTGCCAGCAGCTTCTCTCCCAGGAGCGATGCGGAGCTGTTTTTT. Protein: CASSFSPRSDAELFF. The chain joins TRBV11-3 to TRBJ2-2; no firm D call. The ends were cut back, 3 bases at V and 10 bases at J, with 18 bases in the middle. The V gene's germline CDR1 is SGHNT and CDR2 YENEEA. The CDR3 length is 15 residues.